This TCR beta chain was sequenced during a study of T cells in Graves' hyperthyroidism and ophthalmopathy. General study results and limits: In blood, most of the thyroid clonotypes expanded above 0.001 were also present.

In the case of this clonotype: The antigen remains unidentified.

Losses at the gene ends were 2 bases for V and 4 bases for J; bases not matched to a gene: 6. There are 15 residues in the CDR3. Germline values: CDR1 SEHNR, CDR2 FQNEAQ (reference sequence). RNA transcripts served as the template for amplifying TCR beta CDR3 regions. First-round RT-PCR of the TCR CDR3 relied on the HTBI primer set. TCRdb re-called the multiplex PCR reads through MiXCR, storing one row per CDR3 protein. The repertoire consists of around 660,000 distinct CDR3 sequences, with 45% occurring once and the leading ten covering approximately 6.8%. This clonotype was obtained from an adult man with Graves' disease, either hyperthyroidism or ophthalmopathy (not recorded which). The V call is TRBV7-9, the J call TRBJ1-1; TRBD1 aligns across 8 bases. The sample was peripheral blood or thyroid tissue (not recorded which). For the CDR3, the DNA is TGTGCCAGCAGCTTACCCCTGGACAGGGCCACTGAAGCTTTCTTT. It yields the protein CASSLPLDRATEAFF.